This T cell receptor beta chain stems from a study of blood T cells in healthy people across ages. Turning to this clonotype: As yet, its antigen is unknown.

With a J-beta primer mix and a sample-barcoded 5' primer, a second PCR ran about 7 to 11 cycles. Each of the samples gave a minimum of 3 million paired-end reads that contained CDR3. TCRdb processed the 5' RACE reads anew with MiXCR; each CDR3 protein has one entry. The sample lists 760,000 or so distinct CDR3 sequences; 20% to 25% were seen once. Findings and limits, study-wide: Researchers said unsorted PBMCs prevented a conclusive naive versus antigen-experienced comparison.

CDR1 is ENHRY and CDR2 is SYGVKD in the germline V gene. CDR3 length equals 11 residues. V was clipped by 2 bases and J by 5 bases, with 4 bases between them. These data were likewise used in another study, on T cells of mothers and their children. Turning to that study: Maternal samples each gave over 10 million TCR beta CDR3 reads, and child samples roughly 3 million each.

Sequencing used blood. The TCR originated in a boy younger than 18 in good health. J is TRBJ2-7 and V is TRBV10-3; D ambiguous. The DNA of the CDR3 is TGTGCCATCAGTGAGGGGGACGAGCAGTACTTC. Protein product: CAISEGDEQYF.